The clone carrying this T cell receptor beta chain was observed a handful of times. Its antigen is unknown. The CDR3 has 18 residues. Germline assignment: CDR1 LGHNA and CDR2 YSLEER. V trimming: 0 bases; J trimming: 7 bases; junction bases outside the gene matches: 11. The data are from a study of blood T cells in healthy people across ages. General study points: Compared with aged donors, long-lived donors showed fewer expanded clones, suggesting selection.

A second PCR of roughly 7 to 11 cycles used a sample-barcoded 5' primer and a J-beta primer mix. Each CDR3 protein gets one entry after TCRdb re-called the 5' RACE reads with MiXCR. The table records about 2 million distinct CDR3 sequences, roughly 52% of them present only once. The origin of this receptor is a woman in her thirties or forties in good health. The V call is TRBV4-3, the J call TRBJ2-3, with 12 positions matching TRBD2. Source material: blood. This CDR3 is CASSQDRGLAGGPNTQYF. In DNA, the CDR3 is TGCGCCAGCAGCCAAGATCGGGGGCTAGCGGGGGGGCCCAATACGCAGTATTTT.